This T cell receptor (beta chain) came from a study of OX40 agonist ivuxolimab in advanced cancers. About the research overall: Patients were treated with intravenous ivuxolimab, dosed at 0.01 to 10 mg/kg and infused every 2 weeks. Whole-study results and caveats: Among patients with partial responses at 0.1-3.0 mg/kg, clonal expansion was among the lowest. Certain nonresponding patients likewise had low normalized T-cell clonal expansion.

Clones were read by immunoSEQ multiplex PCR, and TCRdb kept only the in-frame ones, dropping some. Of some 44,000 clones listed, approximately 80% are singletons. J gave up 5 bases and V 1 base, and 7 bases lay outside the gene matches. The CDR3 contains 15 residues. CDR1 and CDR2 from the germline V gene are SGHTA and FQGNSA. As for this clone: Its antigen is unidentified.

At cycle 4 day 1, cycle 7 day 1, and baseline, blood was sampled. J is TRBJ1-2 and V is TRBV7-2, with TRBD1 identical over 7 bases. This specimen consisted of CD4+ or CD8+ T cells sorted from blood, obtained in a trial of the OX40 agonist ivuxolimab. The sequence was obtained from an adult with an advanced solid tumor such as melanoma, head and neck, liver or kidney cancer. The CDR3 loop reads CASSLVGQQGYGYTF. The CDR3 DNA follows: TGTGCCAGCAGCTTAGTGGGTCAACAGGGGTATGGCTACACCTTC. Full variable domain (missing parts from reference TRBV7-2 and TRBJ1-2): GAGVSQSPSNKVTEKGKDVELRCDPISGHTALYWYRQSLGQGLEFLIYFQGNSAPDKSGLPSDRFSAERTGGSVSTLTIQRTQQEDSAVYLCASSLVGQQGYGYTFGSGTRLTVV.